Below, 27 T cell receptor beta chains from the same sample are listed, as sequenced in a study of a mutant IDH1 vaccine in newly diagnosed glioma. The time point here: week 47, end of study. Every vaccine dose comprised 300 ug of mutant IDH1 20-mer peptide plus topical imiquimod. These receptors have no identified antigens. The repertoire was sequenced with immunoSEQ multiplex PCR; TCRdb's copy has only in-frame clones and lacks some. The data show 77,000 or so clones, about 81% seen once. The specimen was PBMCs, collected from a glioma patient whose treatment included an IDH1 peptide vaccine. The receptors derive from a man aged 40-55 years with glioma.

This chain uses TRBV28 with TRBJ2-3; maybe TRBD1 (5 bases). V shed 2 bases and J shed 0 bases, with 12 bases lying between them. The CDR3 has 16 residues. Germline CDR1 reads MDHEN; CDR2 reads SYDVKM. The CDR3 loop reads CASSLVSGISTDTQYF. The CDR3 region has the DNA TGTGCCAGCAGTTTAGTGTCAGGGATAAGCACAGATACGCAGTATTTT.

V usage is TRBV6-5 and J usage is TRBJ1-1, with D possibly TRBD1 on 5 matching bases. Germline lookup yields CDR1 MNHEY and CDR2 SVGAGI. V lost 11 bases to trimming and J lost 10 bases, with 20 bases between them. The CDR3 totals 12 residues. CDR3 bases: TGTGCCGCCTGGAGGGGTGACTTCGGAGCTTTCTTT. Translated, it gives CAAWRGDFGAFF.

This clone was recorded once. The rearrangement links TRBV10-3 to TRBJ2-3; tentatively, D is TRBD2 (7 bases). The CDR3 runs 15 residues. V was clipped by 4 bases and J by 3 bases, with 14 bases between them. Germline V gene data show CDR1 as ENHRY and CDR2 as SYGVKD. The CDR3 bases are TGTGCCATCAGTGCCAGGGGTAGCGGGACAGATACGCAGTATTTT. This sequence encodes CAISARGSGTDTQYF.

The genes are TRBV7-9 and TRBJ2-3, with D hard to call. The CDR3 has 16 residues. With 2 bases removed from V and 0 bases from J, the gap between germline ends came to 12 bases. Germline V gene data show CDR1 as SEHNR and CDR2 as FQNEAQ (reference sequence). For the CDR3, the DNA is TGTGCCAGCAGCTTACGACTCCTGTTTAGCACAGATACGCAGTATTTT. This gives the protein CASSLRLLFSTDTQYF.

The chain uses TRBV28 and TRBJ1-1, with 7 bases that match TRBD1. J lost 5 bases, V lost 5 bases, and 11 bases had no gene match. CDR1 MDHEN and CDR2 SYDVKM come from the germline V gene. This CDR3 comprises 15 residues. CDR3 coding DNA: TGTGCCAGCAGTCCTCGACAGGGAGGGGGAACTGAAGCTTTCTTT. Translated: CASSPRQGGGTEAFF.

The CDR3 DNA sequence: TGTGCCAGCAGTTTACAGGCGGGCCCCCTCTACGAGCAGTACTTC. Residues: CASSLQAGPLYEQYF. The J gene is TRBJ2-7, the V gene TRBV27, with a weak D call TRBD2 (5 bases). The CDR3 is 15 amino acids. The germline V gene has CDR1 MNHEY and CDR2 SMNVEV (reference sequence). Deletions cut 2 bases from V and 3 bases from J, with 14 bases between.

The CDR3 bases are TGTGCCAGCTCACCACTACAGGGGGGAGAAAAACTGTTTTTT. Translation gives CASSPLQGGEKLFF. The rearrangement links TRBV18 to TRBJ1-4; TRBD1 matches at 8 bases. Germline V gene lookup returns CDR1 KGHSH and CDR2 LQKENI. V lost 1 base and J lost 8; bases outside the gene matches: 3. This CDR3 has 14 residues.

The chain has TRBV7-2 and TRBJ1-2; tentatively, D is TRBD1 (6 bases). CDR3 length: 14 amino acids. V was cut by 5 bases and J by 6 bases, with 16 bases left in between. Per germline, CDR1 SGHTA and CDR2 FQGNSA. The CDR3 reads CASSPIRGADGYTF. The CDR3 region has the DNA TGTGCCAGCAGCCCCATTCGGGGGGCAGATGGCTACACCTTC.

This chain joins TRBV2 and TRBJ2-4; 11 nucleotides match TRBD2. The CDR3 sequence is 16 residues long. Germline values: CDR1 SNHLY, CDR2 FYNNEI. The J segment lost 1 base and the V segment lost 6 bases, leaving 5 bases of the junction unmatched. The CDR3 sequence: CASSRLAGLAKNIQYF. In nucleotides, the CDR3 is TGTGCCAGCAGCAGACTAGCGGGACTGGCCAAAAACATTCAGTACTTC.

The chain uses TRBV7-2 and TRBJ1-1, with D possibly matching TRBD1 (6 bases). Trimming took off 5 bases at V and 2 bases at J, with 9 bases between the two ends. The CDR3 is 13 amino acids. Germline V CDR1 and CDR2: SGHTA, FQGNSA. This CDR3 reads CASSQQGNTEAFF. The CDR3 DNA sequence: TGTGCCAGCAGCCAACAGGGAAACACTGAAGCTTTCTTT.

This rearrangement joins TRBV18 to TRBJ2-6; 11 bases are shared with TRBD1. There are 17 residues in the CDR3. CDR1 KGHSH and CDR2 LQKENI come from the germline V gene. V gave up 5 bases and J gave up 0 bases; unmatched junction bases: 3. CDR3 region: CASSGQGASSGANVLTF. For the CDR3, the DNA is TGTGCCAGCTCAGGACAGGGGGCGAGCTCTGGGGCCAACGTCCTGACTTTC.

J is TRBJ2-1 and V is TRBV21-1; the table's D call TRBD2 went unverified against the DNA. TRBV21-1 is recorded as a pseudogene. The CDR3 extends over 13 amino acids. This CDR3 reads CASSKASSNEQFF. The CDR3 coding sequence is TGTGCCAGCAGCAAAGCGTCGTCCAATGAGCAGTTCTTC.

The chain uses TRBV28 and TRBJ2-3, with TRBD2 matching 8 bases. Germline loops: CDR1 MDHEN, CDR2 SYDVKM. V gave up 9 bases and J gave up 3 bases; unmatched junction bases: 11. The CDR3 consists of 15 residues. The chain's CDR3 is CASTLSGRGTDTQYF. DNA of the CDR3: TGTGCCAGTACTTTAAGCGGGAGAGGGACAGATACGCAGTATTTT.

This sequence joins TRBV28 and TRBJ2-1, with D possibly TRBD2 on 6 matching bases. In germline, CDR1 is MDHEN, CDR2 SYDVKM. V was clipped by 3 bases and J by 8 bases, with 32 bases between them. The CDR3 runs 20 residues. CDR3 loop: CASSFHLLLAPVLHRHEQFF. DNA of the CDR3: TGTGCCAGCAGTTTTCACCTCCTACTAGCCCCGGTCCTACACAGGCATGAGCAGTTCTTC.

A remark on this clone: The junction departs from germline at one end; a sequencing error may be responsible. V is TRBV7-3 and J is TRBJ1-2, with D tentatively TRBD1 (5 bases). CDR3 length: 14 residues. Germline V gene sequence: CDR1 SGHTA, CDR2 FQGTGA. The CDR3 DNA reads as TGTGCCAGCAGCCTAACAGGTTTTAACTATGGCTACACCTTC. Protein sequence: CASSLTGFNYGYTF.

The V gene is TRBV4-3, the J gene TRBJ2-2, with 7 bases lining up with TRBD2. Germline CDR1 reads LGHNA; CDR2 reads YSLEER. The V gene end was trimmed by 8 bases and the J gene end by 6 bases; junction bases not matched to a gene: 6. The CDR3 loop spans 13 amino acids. CDR3 sequence: CASGRALAGELFF. CDR3 sequence (DNA): TGCGCCAGCGGGAGGGCCCTCGCCGGGGAGCTGTTTTTT.

This chain uses TRBV6-6 with TRBJ1-1; D call uncertain. The V gene's germline CDR1 is MNHNY and CDR2 SVGAGI (reference sequence). The CDR3 is 13 residues long. Trimming stripped 6 bases from V and 3 bases from J, with 11 bases between. For the CDR3, the DNA is TGTGCCAGCAGCTCCCGATGGGACACTGAAGCTTTCTTT. Protein sequence: CASSSRWDTEAFF.

This chain uses TRBV28 with TRBJ2-1, with D hard to call. Trimming removed 6 bases from V and 0 bases from J, with 12 bases in between. This CDR3 is 15 amino acids long. Germline V gene lookup returns CDR1 MDHEN and CDR2 SYDVKM. The CDR3 nucleotides are TGTGCCAGCAGACCTGACTTGAGCTCCTACAATGAGCAGTTCTTC. Protein sequence: CASRPDLSSYNEQFF.

The chain carries TRBV5-1 and TRBJ2-6, with 9 bases matching TRBD2. J gave up 0 bases and V 4 bases, and 5 bases lay outside the gene matches. Germline V gives CDR1 SGHRS, CDR2 YFSETQ. This CDR3 region has 17 residues. DNA of the CDR3: TGCGCCAGCAGCGCTAGCGGGGCTTACTCTGGGGCCAACGTCCTGACTTTC. It translates to CASSASGAYSGANVLTF.

The chain is built from TRBV13 and TRBJ2-7; a weak D match, TRBD1 (5 bases). The CDR3 length is 15 residues. Per germline, CDR1 PRHDT and CDR2 FYEKMQ (reference sequence). The V gene lost 2 bases and the J gene lost 6 bases, with 17 bases spanning the gap. The CDR3 sequence: CASSLFRDGFCEQYF. The CDR3, as DNA: TGTGCCAGCAGCTTATTCAGGGATGGATTCTGCGAGCAGTACTTC.

J is TRBJ2-7 and V is TRBV4-1, with no clear D. Germline CDR1 and CDR2: MGHRA and YSYEKL. Trimming removed 3 bases from V and 5 bases from J, with 11 bases in between. This CDR3 spans 13 amino acids. The DNA for the CDR3 is TGCGCCAGCAGCCATCCCGACCGACACGAGCAGTACTTC. Its protein product is CASSHPDRHEQYF.

The chain has TRBV30 and TRBJ1-5; D call uncertain. CDR1 GTSNPN and CDR2 SVGIG come from the germline V gene (reference sequence). CDR3 size: 15 residues. The V and J ends lost 2 bases and 3 bases respectively, with 14 bases between them. The CDR3 is CAWSTGTGVNQPQHF. DNA for the CDR3: TGTGCCTGGAGTACCGGAACTGGGGTCAATCAGCCCCAGCATTTT.

This clone was picked up one time. V and J are TRBV11-1 and TRBJ1-2; possible D gene TRBD1, 5 bases. This CDR3 contains 13 residues. Germline-derived CDR1 and CDR2 are SGHAT and FQDESV (reference sequence). Trimming took 3 bases from V and 5 from J, leaving 10 bases between them. The CDR3 region is CASSFRDLYGYTF. CDR3 nucleotide sequence: TGTGCCAGCAGCTTTCGGGACTTATATGGCTACACCTTC.

This clone was recorded once. The chain uses TRBV9 and TRBJ2-1; 9 nucleotides line up with TRBD1. The CDR3 covers 13 residues. Germline values: CDR1 SGDLS, CDR2 YYNGEE. Unmatched junction bases numbered 10, after V lost 9 bases and J lost 9 bases. The chain's CDR3 is CATGTGLLGEQFF. The CDR3 DNA reads as TGTGCCACCGGGACAGGGCTTTTAGGTGAGCAGTTCTTC.

V gene TRBV6-4 combines with J gene TRBJ1-2; the D is unclear. The germline V gene encodes CDR1 MRHNA and CDR2 SNTAGT. Trimming removed 10 bases at V and 4 bases at J, with 16 bases between. This CDR3 comprises 13 residues. The DNA for the CDR3 is TGTGCCACCCAGCGAGGGTTAGGCTATGGCTACACCTTC. Protein product: CATQRGLGYGYTF.

The chain is built from TRBV9 and TRBJ2-7; D is unresolved. The CDR3 spans 10 residues. V lost 0 bases and J 8 bases, leaving 3 bases between the germline ends. In germline, CDR1 is SGDLS, CDR2 YYNGEE. CDR3 sequence: CASSVVKQYF. In DNA form, the CDR3 reads TGTGCCAGCAGCGTAGTCAAGCAGTACTTC. Supplemented by reference TRBV9 and TRBJ2-7, the full variable domain reads DSGVTQTPKHLITATGQRVTLRCSPRSGDLSVYWYQQSLDQGLQFLIQYYNGEERAKGNILERFSAQQFPDLHSELNLSSLELGDSALYFCASSVVKQYFGPGTRLTVT.

This sequence joins TRBV10-1 and TRBJ1-3; tentatively, D is TRBD1 (5 bases). CDR1 and CDR2 (germline): WNHNN, SYGVQD (reference sequence). Trimming left V 2 bases short and J 0 bases short, with 20 bases between. The CDR3 sequence is 19 residues long. The CDR3 loop reads CASSEPLEGTTTSGNTIYF. DNA of the CDR3: TGCGCCAGCAGTGAGCCTCTGGAGGGGACTACCACCTCTGGAAACACCATATATTTT.